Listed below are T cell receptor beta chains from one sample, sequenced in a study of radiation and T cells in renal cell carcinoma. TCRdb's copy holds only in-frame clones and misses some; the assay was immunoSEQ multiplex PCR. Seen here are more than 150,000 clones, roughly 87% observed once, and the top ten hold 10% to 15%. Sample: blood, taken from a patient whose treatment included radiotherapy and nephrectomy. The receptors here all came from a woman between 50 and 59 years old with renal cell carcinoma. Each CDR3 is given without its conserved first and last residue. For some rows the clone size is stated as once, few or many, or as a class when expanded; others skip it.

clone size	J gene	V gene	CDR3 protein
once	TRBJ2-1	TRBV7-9	ASSFWGTGDNEQF
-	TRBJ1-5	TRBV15	ATSREDHRWTDSNQPQH
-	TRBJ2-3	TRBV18	ASSPSKILMSSSATDTQY
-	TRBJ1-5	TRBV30	APKAVSNSNQPQH
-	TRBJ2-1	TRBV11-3	ASSLDPSGGGEQF
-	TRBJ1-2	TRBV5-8	ASSLTNYGYT
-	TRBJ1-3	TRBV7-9	ASSKSLRDSSGNTIY
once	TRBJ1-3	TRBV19	ASSKTGDSGNTIY
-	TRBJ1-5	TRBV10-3	AIGKAGGEDQPQH
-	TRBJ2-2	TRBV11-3	ASSRANTGELF
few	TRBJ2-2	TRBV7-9	ASSLDGQRELF
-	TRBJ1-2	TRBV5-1	ASSPLGGAIDGYT
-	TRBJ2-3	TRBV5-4	ASTSSGTTDTQY
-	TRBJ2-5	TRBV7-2	ASSLAAVPRETQY
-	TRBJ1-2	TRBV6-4	ASSDGRGNYGYT
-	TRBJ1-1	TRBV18	ASSPPINRGNTEAF
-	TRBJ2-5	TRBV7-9	ASSLARGGETQY
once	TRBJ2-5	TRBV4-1	ASSRDNGERQETQY
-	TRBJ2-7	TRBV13	ASSLGEDPPREQY
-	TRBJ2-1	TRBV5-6	ASSGPAGSNNEQF
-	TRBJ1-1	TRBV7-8	ASSVDRVNTEAF
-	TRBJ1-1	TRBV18	ASSPPSVRGGTEAF
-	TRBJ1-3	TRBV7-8	ASSHASGNTIY
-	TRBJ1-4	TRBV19	ASSNRGGYEKLF
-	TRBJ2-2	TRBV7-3	ASSSPGQGSTGELF
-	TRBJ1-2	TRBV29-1	SVGQGNEAFYGYT
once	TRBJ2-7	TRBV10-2	ASGQGAYEQY
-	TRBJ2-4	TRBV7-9	ASSPWTGGNIQY